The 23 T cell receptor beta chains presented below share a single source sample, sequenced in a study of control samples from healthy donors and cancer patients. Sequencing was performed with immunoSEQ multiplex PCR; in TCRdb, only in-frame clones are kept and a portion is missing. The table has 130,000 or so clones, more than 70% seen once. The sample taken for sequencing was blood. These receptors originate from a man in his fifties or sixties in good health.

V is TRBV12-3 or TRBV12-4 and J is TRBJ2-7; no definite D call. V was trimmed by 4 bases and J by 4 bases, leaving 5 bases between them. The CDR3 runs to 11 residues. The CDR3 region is CASSWLYEQYF. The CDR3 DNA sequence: TGTGCCAGCAGTTGGCTATACGAGCAGTACTTC.

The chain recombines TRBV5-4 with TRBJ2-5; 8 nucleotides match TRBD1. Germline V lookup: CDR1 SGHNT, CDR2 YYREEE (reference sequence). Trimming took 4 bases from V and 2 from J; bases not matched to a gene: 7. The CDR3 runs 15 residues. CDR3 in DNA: TGTGCCAGCAGCCAGGGGGCGCCGGCACAAGAGACCCAGTACTTC. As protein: CASSQGAPAQETQYF.

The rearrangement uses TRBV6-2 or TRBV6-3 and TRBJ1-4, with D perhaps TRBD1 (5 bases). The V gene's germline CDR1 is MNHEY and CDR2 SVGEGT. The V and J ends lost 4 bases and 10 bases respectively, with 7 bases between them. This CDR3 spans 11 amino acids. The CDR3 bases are TGTGCCAGCAGTTCTAGGGGAAAACTGTTTTTT. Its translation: CASSSRGKLFF.

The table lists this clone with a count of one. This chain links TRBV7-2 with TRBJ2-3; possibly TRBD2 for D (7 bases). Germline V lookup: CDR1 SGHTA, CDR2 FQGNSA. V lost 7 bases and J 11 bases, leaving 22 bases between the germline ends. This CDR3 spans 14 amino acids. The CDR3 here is CASMQGGGRGRQYF. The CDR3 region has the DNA TGTGCCAGCATGCAAGGGGGGGGCAGGGGAAGGCAGTATTTT.

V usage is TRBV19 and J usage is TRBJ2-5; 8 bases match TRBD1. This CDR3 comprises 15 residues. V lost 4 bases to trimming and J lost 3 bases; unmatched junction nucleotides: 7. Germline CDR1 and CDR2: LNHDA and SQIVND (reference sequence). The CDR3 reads CASSRGQVGEETQYF. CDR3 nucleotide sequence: TGTGCCAGTAGTAGGGGACAGGTGGGGGAAGAGACCCAGTACTTC.

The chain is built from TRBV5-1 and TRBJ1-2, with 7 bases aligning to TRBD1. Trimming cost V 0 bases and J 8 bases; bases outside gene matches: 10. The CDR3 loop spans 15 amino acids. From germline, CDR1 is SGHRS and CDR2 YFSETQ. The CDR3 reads CASSLVQGGAGGYTF. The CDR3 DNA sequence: TGCGCCAGCAGCTTGGTCCAAGGGGGCGCGGGCGGCTACACCTTC.

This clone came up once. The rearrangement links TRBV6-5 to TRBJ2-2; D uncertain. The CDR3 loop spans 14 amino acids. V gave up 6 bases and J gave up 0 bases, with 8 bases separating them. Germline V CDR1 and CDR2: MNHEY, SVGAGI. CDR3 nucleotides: TGTGCCAGCAGGCCTCTCACGAACACCGGGGAGCTGTTTTTT. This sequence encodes CASRPLTNTGELFF.

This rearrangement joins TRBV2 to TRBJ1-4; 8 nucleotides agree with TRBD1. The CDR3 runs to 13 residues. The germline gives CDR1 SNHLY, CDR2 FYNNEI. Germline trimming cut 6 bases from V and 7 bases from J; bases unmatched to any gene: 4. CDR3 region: CASRDRALEKLFF. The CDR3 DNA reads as TGTGCCAGCAGGGACAGGGCCCTTGAAAAACTGTTTTTT.

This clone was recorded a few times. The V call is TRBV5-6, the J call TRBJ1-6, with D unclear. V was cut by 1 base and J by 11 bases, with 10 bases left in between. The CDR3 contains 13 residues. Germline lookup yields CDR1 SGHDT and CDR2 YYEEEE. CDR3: CASSLSREPPLHF. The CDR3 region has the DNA TGTGCCAGCAGCTTGAGTAGGGAACCACCCCTCCACTTT. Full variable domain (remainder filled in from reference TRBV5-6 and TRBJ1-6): DAGVTQSPTHLIKTRGQQVTLRCSPKSGHDTVSWYQQALGQGPQFIFQYYEEEERQRGNFPDRFSGHQFPNYSSELNVNALLLGDSALYLCASSLSREPPLHFGNGTRLTVT.

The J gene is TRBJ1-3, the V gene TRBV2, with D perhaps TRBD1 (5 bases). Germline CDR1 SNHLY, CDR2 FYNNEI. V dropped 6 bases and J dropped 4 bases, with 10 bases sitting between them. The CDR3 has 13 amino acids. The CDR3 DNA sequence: TGTGCCAGCAGGGGGGACGGGGGAAACACCATATATTTT. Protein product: CASRGDGGNTIYF.

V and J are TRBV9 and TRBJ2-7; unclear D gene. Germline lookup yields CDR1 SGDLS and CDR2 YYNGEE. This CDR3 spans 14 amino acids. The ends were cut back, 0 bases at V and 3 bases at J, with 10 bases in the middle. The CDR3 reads CASSVGSVYYEQYF. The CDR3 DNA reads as TGTGCCAGCAGCGTAGGAAGCGTTTACTACGAGCAGTACTTC.

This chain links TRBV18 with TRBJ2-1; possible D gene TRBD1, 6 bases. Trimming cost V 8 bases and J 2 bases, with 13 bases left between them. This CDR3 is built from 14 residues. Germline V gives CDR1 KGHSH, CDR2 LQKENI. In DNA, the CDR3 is TGTGCCAGCCGTCCGACAGGTCCCTACAATGAGCAGTTCTTC. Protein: CASRPTGPYNEQFF.

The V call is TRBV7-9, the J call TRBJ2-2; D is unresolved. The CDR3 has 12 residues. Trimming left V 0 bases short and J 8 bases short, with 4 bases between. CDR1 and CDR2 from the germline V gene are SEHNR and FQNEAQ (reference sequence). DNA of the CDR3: TGTGCCAGCAGCTTAGCGGTAGGGGAGCTGTTTTTT. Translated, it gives CASSLAVGELFF.

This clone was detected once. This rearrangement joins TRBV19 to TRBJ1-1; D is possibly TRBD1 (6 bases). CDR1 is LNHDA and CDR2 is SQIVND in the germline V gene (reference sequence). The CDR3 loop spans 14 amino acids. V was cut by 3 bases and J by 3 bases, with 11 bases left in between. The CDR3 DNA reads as TGTGCCAGTAGTATCCTCAACAGGGACACTGAAGCTTTCTTT. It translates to CASSILNRDTEAFF.

Here the CDR3 reads CASSQGKHHSYNEQFF. In nucleotides, the CDR3 is TGCGCCAGCAGTCAAGGGAAACACCACTCCTACAATGAGCAGTTCTTC. V and J are TRBV23-1 and TRBJ2-1; D unresolved. TRBV23-1 is noted as an ORF with a role that remains uncertain. V lost 2 bases and J lost 0, with 11 bases in between. The CDR3 is 16 amino acids.

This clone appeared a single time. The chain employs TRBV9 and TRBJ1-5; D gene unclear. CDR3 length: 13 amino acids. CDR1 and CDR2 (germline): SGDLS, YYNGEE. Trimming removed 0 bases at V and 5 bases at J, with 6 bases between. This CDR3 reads CASSVVGDQPQHF. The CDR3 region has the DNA TGTGCCAGCAGCGTAGTCGGGGATCAGCCCCAGCATTTT.

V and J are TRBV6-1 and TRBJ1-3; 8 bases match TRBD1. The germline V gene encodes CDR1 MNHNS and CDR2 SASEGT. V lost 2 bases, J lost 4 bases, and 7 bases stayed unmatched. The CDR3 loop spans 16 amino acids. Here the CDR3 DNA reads TGTGCCAGCAGTGAAAGGACAGGGTCTGCGGGAAACACCATATATTTT. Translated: CASSERTGSAGNTIYF.

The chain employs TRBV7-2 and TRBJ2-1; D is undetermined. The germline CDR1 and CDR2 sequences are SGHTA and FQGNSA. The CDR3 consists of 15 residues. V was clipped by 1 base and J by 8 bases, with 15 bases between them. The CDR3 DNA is TGTGCCAGCAGCTTAGAATCATCTGGGTATCATGAGCAGTTCTTC. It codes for CASSLESSGYHEQFF.

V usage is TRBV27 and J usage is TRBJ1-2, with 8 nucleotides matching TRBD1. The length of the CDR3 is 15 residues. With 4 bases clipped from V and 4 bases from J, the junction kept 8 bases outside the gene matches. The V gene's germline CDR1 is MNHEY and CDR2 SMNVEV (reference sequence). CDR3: CASSSPLQGVYGYTF. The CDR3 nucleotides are TGTGCCAGCAGTTCGCCCCTACAGGGGGTCTATGGCTACACCTTC.

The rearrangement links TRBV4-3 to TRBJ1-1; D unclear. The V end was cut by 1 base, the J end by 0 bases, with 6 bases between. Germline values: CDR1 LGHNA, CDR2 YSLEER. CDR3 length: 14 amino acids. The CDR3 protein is CASSQGPLNTEAFF. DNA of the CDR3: TGCGCCAGCAGCCAAGGCCCGTTGAACACTGAAGCTTTCTTT.

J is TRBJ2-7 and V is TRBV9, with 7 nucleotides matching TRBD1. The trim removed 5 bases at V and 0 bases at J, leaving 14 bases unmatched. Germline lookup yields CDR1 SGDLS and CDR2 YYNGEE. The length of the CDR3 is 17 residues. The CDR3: CASSSRGDSPSSYEQYF. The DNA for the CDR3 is TGTGCCAGCAGTTCTCGAGGGGACAGCCCCAGCTCCTACGAGCAGTACTTC.

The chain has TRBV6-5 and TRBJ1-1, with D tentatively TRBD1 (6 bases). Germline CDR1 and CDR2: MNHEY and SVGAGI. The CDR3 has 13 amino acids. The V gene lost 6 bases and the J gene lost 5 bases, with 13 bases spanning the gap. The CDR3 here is CASRVGGGTEAFF. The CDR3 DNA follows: TGTGCCAGCAGAGTCGGGGGCGGGACTGAAGCTTTCTTT.

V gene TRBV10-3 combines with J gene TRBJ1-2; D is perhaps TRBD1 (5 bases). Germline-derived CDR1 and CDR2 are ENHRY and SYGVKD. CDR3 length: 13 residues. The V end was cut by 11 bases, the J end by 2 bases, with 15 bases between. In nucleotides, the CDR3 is TGTGCCGTGCAACAGGAACCAAACTATGGCTACACCTTC. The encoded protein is CAVQQEPNYGYTF.